This TCR beta chain was sequenced in a study of blood T cell repertoires in COVID-19. Study-level information: PBMCs, B-cell-depleted T cells, or T cells were the source of the cDNA or gDNA that made up the material.

V lost 3 bases and J 5 bases, leaving 11 bases between the germline ends. The CDR3 extends over 14 amino acids. Germline V lookup: CDR1 MDHEN, CDR2 SYDVKM. Assay used: immunoSEQ multiplex PCR; TCRdb lists only in-frame clones, some missing. In the table there are over 110,000 clones, 80% to 90% of which are singletons. Resolution of symptoms, clearance, or two negative PCRs was present in recovered Cohort 3 donors. The sequencing input was PBMCs or T cells enriched from blood (not recorded which). The TCR sequence derives from a man in his 60s who had recovered from COVID-19. The chain uses TRBV28 and TRBJ1-5; D is possibly TRBD1 (5 bases). The DNA of the CDR3 is TGTGCCAGCAGTTTCTATAGGGGCCATCAGCCCCAGCATTTT. This gives the protein CASSFYRGHQPQHF.